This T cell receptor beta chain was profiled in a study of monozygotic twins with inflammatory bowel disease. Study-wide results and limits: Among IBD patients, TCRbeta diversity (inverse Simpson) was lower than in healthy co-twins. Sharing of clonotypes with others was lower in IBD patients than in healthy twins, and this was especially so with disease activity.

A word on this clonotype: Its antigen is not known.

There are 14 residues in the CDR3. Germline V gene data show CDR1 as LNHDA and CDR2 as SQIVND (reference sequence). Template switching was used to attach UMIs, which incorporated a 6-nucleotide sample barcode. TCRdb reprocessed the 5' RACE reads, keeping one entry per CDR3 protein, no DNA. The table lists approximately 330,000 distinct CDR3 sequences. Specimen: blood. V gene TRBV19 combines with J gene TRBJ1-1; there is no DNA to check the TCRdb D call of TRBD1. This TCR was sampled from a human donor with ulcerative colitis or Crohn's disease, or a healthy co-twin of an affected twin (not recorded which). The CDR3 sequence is CATAINDRATEAFF.